This is a list of T cell receptor beta chains from one sample in a study of cytomegalovirus exposure and HLA in healthy donors. The data were produced by immunoSEQ multiplex PCR, yet TCRdb's version contains in-frame clones alone and is incomplete. The sample totals 74,000 or so clones; its top ten clones hold 1.4% to 1.5%. The sequencing sample was made of PBMCs. These receptors came from a woman aged 60 to 75 in good health and CMV-seronegative. Both conserved end residues are part of each CDR3. The D gene is left open where the match is weak.

d_call j_call v_call cdr3_nt cdr3_aa
TRBD1 TRBJ2-1 TRBV11-3 TGTGCCAGCGGGGACAGTCGTGGGGTAGAGCAGTTCTTC CASGDSRGVEQFF
. TRBJ2-5 TRBV7-2 TGTGCCAGCAGCCCCCACGAGGCTAGGCAGTACTTC CASSPHEARQYF
TRBD1 TRBJ1-1 TRBV28 TGTGCCAGCAGTCTACGACAGGGGGGTAGTGATGAAGCTTTCTTT CASSLRQGGSDEAFF
. TRBJ1-2 TRBV7-2 TGTGCCAGCAGCACCTTCAGGGATGTGGACTATGGCTACACCTTC CASSTFRDVDYGYTF
. TRBJ1-1 TRBV7-9 TGTGCCAGCAGCTTAGCCGGGAGGGATGAAGCTTTCTTT CASSLAGRDEAFF
TRBD2 TRBJ2-3 TRBV15 TGTGCCACCAGCAGAGGGTCTAGCGGGGAGATCACAGATACGCAGTATTTT CATSRGSSGEITDTQYF
. TRBJ1-3 TRBV7-2 TGTGCCAGCAGTCCTTCCTCTGGAAACACCATATATTTT CASSPSSGNTIYF
TRBD2 TRBJ2-1 TRBV7-8 TGTGCCAGCAGCTCAGGCGGCGTAGCGGGAGACAATGAGCAGTTCTTC CASSSGGVAGDNEQFF
. TRBJ1-2 TRBV30 TGTGCCTGGAGTGTTCAGGCAGCTAACTATGGCTACACCTTC CAWSVQAANYGYTF
. TRBJ1-2 TRBV29-1 TGCAGCGGCGACGACTCACACTATGGCTACACCTTC CSGDDSHYGYTF
. TRBJ2-7 TRBV29-1 TGCAGCGTTGAAGGTCCGGGAGTTGAGCAGTACTTC CSVEGPGVEQYF
. TRBJ2-2 TRBV15 TGTGCCACCAGCAGAGATCATTCGTACGGCACCGGGGAGCTGTTTTTT CATSRDHSYGTGELFF
TRBD1 TRBJ1-5 TRBV19 TGTGCCAGTAGTACGGATACAGGGGGCGGGAATCAGCCCCAGCATTTT CASSTDTGGGNQPQHF
TRBD1 TRBJ2-1 TRBV6-1 TGTGCCAGCAGACAAAGGACAGGGGACTACAATGAGCAGTTCTTC CASRQRTGDYNEQFF
TRBD1 TRBJ1-2 TRBV18 TGTGCCAGCTCACACTCACCCGGGACAGGGGACTATGGCTACACCTTC CASSHSPGTGDYGYTF
TRBD1 TRBJ2-7 TRBV6-5 TGTGCCAGCAGTTGGGGACAGGGGGTCGAGCAGTACTTC CASSWGQGVEQYF
TRBD1 TRBJ1-4 TRBV18 TGTGCCAGCTCACCACCGGCGGGACAGGGGGAAAAACTGTTTTTT CASSPPAGQGEKLFF
. TRBJ1-1 TRBV28 TGTGCCAGCAGTCGCCCCCGTGGCGGTGGCACCATGAACACTGAAGCTTTCTTT CASSRPRGGGTMNTEAFF
. TRBJ1-5 TRBV6-1 TGTGCCGGGCGCCAGGGGAGCAATCAGCCCCAGCATTTT CAGRQGSNQPQHF
TRBD1 TRBJ2-4 TRBV7-9 TGTGCCAGCAGCTTCCCTAGGACAGGGGAAGAGGGCAAAAACATTCAGTACTTC CASSFPRTGEEGKNIQYF
TRBD2 TRBJ2-5 TRBV4-3 TGCGCCAGCAGCCAAGACCTAGCGGGAGGGGGGGGAGAGACCCAGTACTTC CASSQDLAGGGGETQYF
TRBD2 TRBJ2-3 TRBV5-8 TGTGCCAGCAGCATAAGCGGGACCACCGCAGATACGCAGTATTTT CASSISGTTADTQYF
. TRBJ1-4 TRBV18 TGTGCCAGCTCGCAAGCGTCCGGGAACAATGAAAAACTGTTTTTT CASSQASGNNEKLFF
. TRBJ2-1 TRBV5-1 TGCGCCAGCCAGGCGGGAACCTACAATGAGCAGTTCTTC CASQAGTYNEQFF
TRBD2 TRBJ2-1 TRBV28 TGTGCCAGCAGCCCCACCCGACTAGCGGCAGGGACGGGTGAGCAGTTCTTC CASSPTRLAAGTGEQFF
. TRBJ2-5 TRBV6-5 TGTGCCAGCAGTTACCGGTTCCAAGAGACCCAGTACTTC CASSYRFQETQYF
TRBD1 TRBJ1-5 TRBV6-6 TGTGCCAGCAGACAGACAGGGGGCGGAGGTCAGCCCCAGCATTTT CASRQTGGGGQPQHF
. TRBJ2-5 TRBV7-2 TGTGCCAGCAGCTTAAGACGGACTTCCCCCGGGGAGCAGTACTTC CASSLRRTSPGEQYF
. TRBJ2-5 TRBV7-2 TGTGCCAGCAGCGGGGCCACGGAGACCCAGTACTTC CASSGATETQYF
. TRBJ2-1 TRBV6-1 TGTGCCAGCAGTGAAAATGGAGAAAATGAGCAGTTCTTC CASSENGENEQFF
TRBD1 TRBJ1-1 TRBV28 TGTGCCAGCCTGACAGGGGGCGAAGGGGCTGAAGCTTTCTTT CASLTGGEGAEAFF
TRBD2 TRBJ2-1 TRBV6-5 TGTGCCAGCGGGGGGGCTAGCGGGATCCACAATGAGCAGTTCTTC CASGGASGIHNEQFF
. TRBJ2-1 TRBV7-6 TGTGCCAGCAGCTACACAGGGCCCCCTTACAATGAGCAGTTCTTC CASSYTGPPYNEQFF
. TRBJ1-1 TRBV5-1 TGCGCCAGCAGCCGGGAGGGCGGGACTGAAGCTTTCTTT CASSREGGTEAFF
. TRBJ1-5 TRBV7-8 TGTGCCAGCAGCCCCCAGGGTACGCAGCCCCAGCATTTT CASSPQGTQPQHF
. TRBJ1-1 TRBV7-2 TGTGCCAGCAGCTTCGGGGGTGGGAACACTGAAGCTTTCTTT CASSFGGGNTEAFF
. TRBJ1-1 TRBV19 TGTGCCAGTAGTATAAGGGCAGGGGTTGAAGCTTTCTTT CASSIRAGVEAFF
TRBD2 TRBJ2-3 TRBV18 TGTGCCAGCTCACCAGCGGTGGCTAGCGGCTTTACTAGCACAGATACGCAGTATTTT CASSPAVASGFTSTDTQYF
TRBD2 TRBJ2-1 TRBV7-9 TGTGCCAGCATCCCGACGGGGGGGGCCTACAATGAGCAGTTCTTC CASIPTGGAYNEQFF
. TRBJ2-1 TRBV7-2 TGTGCCAGCAGCTTAGTTTTCGTTATACAGCTGCCTGCCTACAATGAGCAGTTCTTC CASSLVFVIQLPAYNEQFF
. TRBJ2-7 TRBV4-1 TGCGCCAGCAGCCAAGCACAGGCATACTACGAGCAGTACTTC CASSQAQAYYEQYF
TRBD1 TRBJ2-5 TRBV5-1 TGCGCCAGCAGCTTAACAGGGGACCAAGAGACCCAGTACTTC CASSLTGDQETQYF
. TRBJ2-6 TRBV28 TGTGCCAGCAGGAACTCTGTTCGCTCTGGGGCCAACGTCCTGACTTTC CASRNSVRSGANVLTF
TRBD1 TRBJ2-1 TRBV29-1 TGCAGCGTTGAAGGTGGAAGGGGGCTGGGTGAGCAGTTCTTC CSVEGGRGLGEQFF
TRBD1 TRBJ1-2 TRBV19 TGTGCCAGTAGTATCTCACAGGGGGTCGGCTATGGCTACACCTTC CASSISQGVGYGYTF
TRBD1 TRBJ1-1 TRBV7-9 TGTGCCAGCAGCTTAGCCCTCGGGACAGGGGGCTTTGAAGCTTTCTTT CASSLALGTGGFEAFF
. TRBJ1-1 TRBV28 TGTGCCTGCAATCGGCGGGGGTCGGGCACTGAAGCTTTCTTT CACNRRGSGTEAFF
TRBD2 TRBJ2-7 TRBV7-8 TGTGCCAGCAGCTTAAGACTAGCGGGAGGATACGAGCAGTACTTC CASSLRLAGGYEQYF
TRBD2 TRBJ2-1 TRBV12-5 TGTGCTAGCTCCACCGGGGAGGGGCTCAGCTCCTACAATGAGCAGTTCTTC CASSTGEGLSSYNEQFF
TRBD2 TRBJ2-7 TRBV5-4 TGTGCCAGCAGCCCTACTCCCCCTAGCGGAGGCTACGAGCAGTACTTC CASSPTPPSGGYEQYF
TRBD1 TRBJ1-2 TRBV10-2 TGCGCCAGCAGGGGACCGAACAGGGGGCAAGGCTGCACCTTC CASRGPNRGQGCTF
TRBD2 TRBJ2-2 TRBV18 TGTGCCAGCTCACCACCGTCTAGCGGGAGTGCCGGGGAGCTGTTTTTT CASSPPSSGSAGELFF
. TRBJ1-5 TRBV27 TGTGCCAGCAGCTTCGATACTAATCAGCCCCAGCATTTT CASSFDTNQPQHF
. TRBJ1-2 TRBV28 TGTGCCAGCAGTCCCCACCGGGGGATCGGCGGGAGCTACACCTTC CASSPHRGIGGSYTF
. TRBJ2-3 TRBV7-9 TGTGCCAGCAGCTTCTCAGATACGCAGTATTTT CASSFSDTQYF